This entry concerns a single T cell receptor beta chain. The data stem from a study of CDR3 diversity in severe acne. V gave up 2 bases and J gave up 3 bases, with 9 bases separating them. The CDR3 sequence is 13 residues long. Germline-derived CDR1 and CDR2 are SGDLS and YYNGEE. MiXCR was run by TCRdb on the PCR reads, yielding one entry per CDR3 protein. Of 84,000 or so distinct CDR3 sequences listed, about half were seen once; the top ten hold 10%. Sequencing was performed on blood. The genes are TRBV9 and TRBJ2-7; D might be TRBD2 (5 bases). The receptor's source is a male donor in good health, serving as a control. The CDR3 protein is CASSVGLSYEQYF. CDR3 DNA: TGTGCCAGCAGCGTTGGACTGAGCTACGAGCAGTACTTC. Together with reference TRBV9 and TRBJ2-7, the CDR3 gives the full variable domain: DSGVTQTPKHLITATGQRVTLRCSPRSGDLSVYWYQQSLDQGLQFLIQYYNGEERAKGNILERFSAQQFPDLHSELNLSSLELGDSALYFCASSVGLSYEQYFGPGTRLTVT.